What follows is one TCR beta chain and its context. This sample is drawn from a study of blood T cell repertoires in COVID-19. The CDR3 extends over 19 amino acids. Germline CDR1 and CDR2: LGHNA and YSLEER. V lost 0 bases to trimming and J lost 3 bases; unmatched junction nucleotides: 10. Produced via immunoSEQ multiplex PCR; TCRdb's table is partial and in-frame only. The repertoire holds around 300,000 clones, roughly nine tenths seen once, with less than 2% in the top ten. What was sequenced was PBMCs or T cells enriched from blood (not recorded which). The receptor was derived from a woman between 40 and 50 years old who had recovered from COVID-19. The rearrangement joins TRBV4-3 to TRBJ2-2; TRBD2 agrees at 10 bases. CDR3 protein: CASSQDRISGRTYTGELFF. Written as DNA, the CDR3 is TGCGCCAGCAGCCAAGATCGGATTAGCGGGAGGACCTACACCGGGGAGCTGTTTTTT.